Here is one T cell receptor beta chain with its context. Its recognized antigen is unknown. No much larger clonotype is one base removed from it; base qualities were not supplied. V was cut back by 3 bases and J by 5 bases, leaving a gap of 13 bases between them. Including cysteine and phenylalanine, the CDR3 has 14 amino acids. The CDR3 DNA has 42 bases and is translated from base 1. From a lookup of the germline V gene, CDR1 and CDR2 are LGHNT and FRNRAP. These data come from a study of early T cells in non-severe SARS-CoV-2 infection (dated by TCRdb to the early 2020s). Regarding the complete study: Because TCR sequencing relied on bulk RNA taken from unsorted whole blood, pairing of alpha and beta chains was not possible.

The full study reports these points: Matching against VDJdb was skewed toward anti-spike CD8 responses, likely underestimated virus-specific expansions, and missed private and CD4 specificities.

This was a case-control study nested in a cohort of healthcare workers in London, UK, who had nasopharyngeal swab PCR tests and blood samples taken every week. Healthcare workers were recruited during the week of the UK lockdown, between 23 and 31 March 2020, and followed weekly for up to 16 weeks. Preparation of the library involved 5' RACE. Sequencing took place on a NextSeq 500. The TCR library protocol attached unique molecular identifiers to individual cDNA molecules to correct for sequencing error and PCR bias. Sequencing covered both TCR alpha and beta chains, and within each sample the abundances of alpha and beta sequences were tightly co-correlated. Per the authors' processing: Decombinator V4 was used to annotate the V gene, J gene and CDR3 of the TCR sequences. TCRs were defined as expanded if a significant change between any two time points was detected under a Poisson model with p below 0.0001. TCR abundances were normalised to the total number of TCRs sequenced in each sample and reported as counts per million. MAIT TCRs were defined by TRAV1-2 paired with TRAJ12, TRAJ20 or TRAJ33, and iNKT TCRs by TRAV10 paired with TRAJ18. VDJdb, accessed 1 November 2021, was searched for CMV, EBV and SARS-CoV-2 annotated TCRs, excluding TCRs annotated for multiple antigens. TCRdb reprocessing: public reads trimmed at Q25 with fastp, clones called with MiXCR, in-frame beta chains kept. When rows share a CDR3 protein, they turn into one entry using the most common DNA and genes. The V and J calls were determined by TCRdb, not by the authors. The sample contains just under 65,000 distinct CDR3 sequences, roughly 8.2% of them found a single time. The top ten clones comprise over 10% of the sample.

The material was whole blood, obtained at baseline. This chain is built from TRBV12-5 and TRBJ2-5; TRBD2 is a weak D gene call, 5 bases matching. This receptor was identified in an adult who was a healthcare worker with PCR-confirmed SARS-CoV-2 infection or an uninfected control (not recorded which). The CDR3 region reads CASGFRAAKETQYF. In nucleotide form, the sequence is TGTGCTAGTGGTTTTAGAGCGGCAAAGGAGACCCAGTACTTC.